Below, 17 T cell receptor beta chains from the same sample are listed, as sequenced in a study of beta chain features in type 1 diabetes. Points from the study as a whole: Within each of all four CD4+ subsets, Type 1 diabetes patients had TCRB CDR3s that were moderately but significantly shorter.

Every bit of the isolated RNA underwent reverse transcription, so sequencing read expressed TCRB transcripts. Assay used: immunoSEQ multiplex PCR; TCRdb lists only in-frame clones, some missing. The sample has over 300,000 clones; 7% to 10% are singletons. Their recognized antigens are unknown. The sequenced sample was central memory CD4+ T cells from blood. The receptors here all came from a man in his thirties or forties with type 1 diabetes.

This clone showed up just a few times. The V gene is TRBV7-2, the J gene TRBJ2-7; TRBD1 is a possible D gene (5 bases). The length of the CDR3 is 13 residues. V dropped 4 bases and J dropped 1 base, with 8 bases sitting between them. Germline-derived CDR1 and CDR2 are SGHTA and FQGNSA. The CDR3 bases are TGTGCCAGCAGCTCGACAGTTTCCTACGAGCAGTACTTC. Protein product: CASSSTVSYEQYF.

Concerning this clone itself: This sample includes further DNA sequences coding for the same CDR3. This chain joins TRBV18 and TRBJ2-3, with D possibly matching TRBD2 (6 bases). Trimming took off 2 bases at V and 1 base at J, with 7 bases between the two ends. The germline V gene encodes CDR1 KGHSH and CDR2 LQKENI. The CDR3 is 14 amino acids. The CDR3 spells CASSPTGGTDTQYF. In DNA form, the CDR3 reads TGTGCCAGCTCACCAACGGGGGGCACAGATACGCAGTATTTT.

This clone showed up just a few times. The rearrangement uses TRBV7-9 and TRBJ2-7, with 8 bases matching TRBD1. Germline loops: CDR1 SEHNR, CDR2 FQNEAQ (reference sequence). The CDR3 is 12 amino acids. V shed 5 bases, J shed 6 bases, and the junction held 3 bases outside the gene matches. CDR3 nucleotides: TGTGCCAGCAGCCGACAGGGGATCGAGCAGTACTTC. It yields the protein CASSRQGIEQYF. The complete variable domain, with remaining parts taken from reference TRBV7-9 and TRBJ2-7, reads DTGVSQNPRHKITKRGQNVTFRCDPISEHNRLYWYRQTLGQGPEFLTYFQNEAQLEKSRLLSDRFSAERPKGSFSTLEIQRTEQGDSAMYLCASSRQGIEQYFGPGTRLTVT.

V usage is TRBV25-1 and J usage is TRBJ2-2; 7 bases agree with TRBD2. Germline CDR1 reads MGHDK; CDR2 reads SYGVNS. The junction had 5 bases not matched to a gene; V was cut back by 2 bases and J by 5 bases. This CDR3 comprises 15 residues. CDR3 amino acids: CASSEGTAGTGELFF. The CDR3 DNA reads as TGTGCCAGCAGTGAAGGTACAGCGGGGACCGGGGAGCTGTTTTTT. The complete variable domain, with remaining parts taken from reference TRBV25-1 and TRBJ2-2, reads EADIYQTPRYLVIGTGKKITLECSQTMGHDKMYWYQQDPGMELHLIHYSYGVNSTEKGDLSSESTVSRIRTEHFPLTLESARPSHTSQYLCASSEGTAGTGELFFGEGSRLTVL.

This clone was counted only a few times. The chain has TRBV7-9 and TRBJ2-2; D uncertain. V lost 5 bases and J 4 bases, leaving 11 bases between the germline ends. CDR3 length: 14 amino acids. The germline CDR1 and CDR2 sequences are SEHNR and FQNEAQ (reference sequence). CDR3 DNA sequence: TGTGCCAGCAGCCCCCAGCGCCTCACCGGGGAGCTGTTTTTT. It encodes CASSPQRLTGELFF.

The CDR3 DNA sequence: TGTGCCAGCAGCTTAGTAACCAATGAGCAGTTCTTC. As protein: CASSLVTNEQFF. This chain joins TRBV5-5 and TRBJ2-1; no definite D call. Germline lookup yields CDR1 SGHKS and CDR2 YYEKEE (reference sequence). The germline V and J ends were trimmed by 2 bases and 6 bases, with 6 bases remaining between them. The CDR3 consists of 12 residues.

This clone was picked up a small number of times. V gene TRBV9 combines with J gene TRBJ2-5, with D uncertain. The V gene's germline CDR1 is SGDLS and CDR2 YYNGEE. CDR3 length: 15 amino acids. Trimming took 0 bases from V and 4 from J, leaving 13 bases between them. The CDR3 reads CASSVGYDNSETQYF. In DNA, the CDR3 is TGTGCCAGCAGCGTAGGTTATGACAATTCAGAGACCCAGTACTTC.

V and J are TRBV7-2 and TRBJ2-5; D ambiguous. The CDR3 is made up of 15 amino acids. Between the trimmed V and J ends, which lost 5 bases and 3 bases, there was a span of 16 bases. Germline V gives CDR1 SGHTA, CDR2 FQGNSA. Here the CDR3 reads CASSVLGRIEETQYF. Here the CDR3 DNA reads TGTGCCAGCAGCGTACTCGGGCGGATAGAAGAGACCCAGTACTTC.

The chain has TRBV5-1 and TRBJ1-5; a weak D match, TRBD1 (6 bases). The CDR3 totals 14 residues. Trimming pared 3 bases from V and 4 bases from J, leaving 11 bases between. Germline-derived CDR1 and CDR2 are SGHRS and YFSETQ. CDR3 sequence reads: CASSSGDPNQPQHF. CDR3 bases: TGCGCCAGCAGCTCAGGGGACCCGAATCAGCCCCAGCATTTT.

This chain links TRBV27 with TRBJ2-1; no clear D. Germline V CDR1 and CDR2: MNHEY, SMNVEV (reference sequence). V was clipped by 8 bases and J by 8 bases, with 16 bases between them. CDR3 length equals 13 residues. DNA for the CDR3: TGTGCCAGCGGTATTGGGGATCTCGATGAGCAGTTCTTC. This codes for CASGIGDLDEQFF.

The chain links TRBV28 to TRBJ1-5, with 9 bases that match TRBD1. Germline CDR1 is MDHEN and CDR2 is SYDVKM. V trimming: 5 bases; J trimming: 7 bases; junction bases outside the gene matches: 3. This CDR3 region has 13 residues. CDR3 coding DNA: TGTGCCAGCAGTGCAACAGGGGGCCAGCCCCAGCATTTT. It is translated as CASSATGGQPQHF.

The rearrangement joins TRBV10-3 to TRBJ1-2, with TRBD1 identical over 12 bases. The germline CDR1 and CDR2 sequences are ENHRY and SYGVKD. The CDR3 has 15 amino acids. V trimming: 2 bases; J trimming: 4 bases; junction bases outside the gene matches: 2. The DNA of the CDR3 is TGTGCCATCAGTGAGGGGACAGGGGGCGGCTATGGCTACACCTTC. The encoded protein is CAISEGTGGGYGYTF.

The chain joins TRBV11-2 to TRBJ2-7; no clear D gene. CDR1 is SGHAT and CDR2 is FQNNGV in the germline V gene. The CDR3 runs 18 residues. V gave up 2 bases and J gave up 2 bases, with 22 bases separating them. CDR3 region: CASSLIGRPKGKPYEQYF. CDR3 nucleotide sequence: TGTGCCAGCAGCTTAATTGGCCGGCCCAAAGGGAAGCCCTACGAGCAGTACTTC.

This clone came up a few times. The chain has TRBV7-2 and TRBJ2-7, with TRBD1 matching over 9 bases. The length of the CDR3 is 14 residues. CDR1 SGHTA and CDR2 FQGNSA come from the germline V gene. J was trimmed by 2 bases and V by 5 bases; bases with no gene match: 4. This CDR3 is CASSNRDRAYEQYF. The CDR3 bases are TGTGCCAGCAGCAACCGGGACAGGGCCTACGAGCAGTACTTC.

The genes are TRBV29-1 and TRBJ2-5; TRBD1 agrees at 11 bases. J gave up 4 bases and V 7 bases, and 5 bases lay outside the gene matches. The CDR3 runs 13 residues. Germline V gives CDR1 SQVTM, CDR2 ANQGSEA. CDR3 nucleotides: TGCAGCGCAGGACAGGGGGCGGGAGAGACCCAGTACTTC. It encodes CSAGQGAGETQYF.

The gene calls are TRBV2 and TRBJ1-5; 8 nucleotides agree with TRBD1. This CDR3 spans 16 amino acids. Trimming took 1 base from V and 1 from J; bases not matched to a gene: 3. CDR1 is SNHLY and CDR2 is FYNNEI in the germline V gene. CDR3 loop: CASSEDGQGSNQPQHF. The CDR3, as DNA: TGTGCCAGCAGTGAAGACGGACAGGGCAGCAATCAGCCCCAGCATTTT.

The J gene is TRBJ2-5, the V gene TRBV14, with D unresolved. Germline-derived CDR1 and CDR2 are SGHDN and FVKESK. The CDR3 has 14 amino acids. The V end lost 2 bases, the J end lost 2 bases, and 9 bases lay between the germline ends. This CDR3 is CASSQMRQQETQYF. The DNA for the CDR3 is TGTGCCAGCAGCCAAATGAGACAACAAGAGACCCAGTACTTC.